These 4 T cell receptor beta chains originate from one sample sequenced in a study of blood T cell repertoires in COVID-19. Some clones are missing from TCRdb's copy, which holds only in-frame ones; the method was immunoSEQ multiplex PCR. The profile shows 100,000 to 150,000 clones, 60% to 80% of them singletons. The sample comprised peripheral blood. The receptor source for this set is a man aged 60 to 69 with acute or convalescent COVID-19.

This chain uses TRBV6-5 with TRBJ1-1; TRBD1 matches 8 bases. The CDR3 consists of 14 residues. J gave up 1 base and V 6 bases, and 4 bases lay outside the gene matches. Germline-derived CDR1 and CDR2 are MNHEY and SVGAGI. The CDR3 DNA sequence: TGTGCCAGCAGCTTCGACAGGGGGAACACTGAAGCTTTCTTT. Translating gives CASSFDRGNTEAFF.

This clone was observed many times. The rearrangement joins TRBV28 to TRBJ2-7, with TRBD1 matching 11 bases. Germline-derived CDR1 and CDR2 are MDHEN and SYDVKM. The CDR3 sequence is 13 residues long. J gave up 9 bases and V 5 bases, and 6 bases lay outside the gene matches. CDR3 nucleotides: TGTGCCAGCAGTCAAACCGGGACAGGGGGGCAGTACTTC. It encodes CASSQTGTGGQYF.

This sequence joins TRBV7-3 and TRBJ2-3; 7 positions match TRBD1. Germline assignment: CDR1 SGHTA and CDR2 FQGTGA. The CDR3 has 15 residues. With V trimmed by 4 bases and J by 2 bases, 6 bases remained unmatched. This chain's CDR3 is CASSSATGFTDTQYF. DNA of the CDR3: TGTGCCAGCAGCTCTGCGACAGGGTTCACAGATACGCAGTATTTT.

The J gene is TRBJ1-1, the V gene TRBV18; D unclear. This CDR3 region has 14 residues. Per germline, CDR1 KGHSH and CDR2 LQKENI. V gave up 0 bases and J gave up 1 base, with 6 bases separating them. The CDR3 loop is CASSPPPGNTEAFF. DNA for the CDR3: TGTGCCAGCTCACCACCGCCGGGGAACACTGAAGCTTTCTTT.